The 16 T cell receptor beta chains below come from one sample, sequenced in a study of cytomegalovirus exposure and HLA in healthy donors. This table comes from immunoSEQ multiplex PCR, and its TCRdb copy is limited to in-frame clones, with some not included. Of tens of thousands of clones in the sample, roughly 88% are singletons; the top ten hold approximately 6.7%. Sequencing used PBMCs. These receptors all come from a woman aged 30 to 39 in good health and CMV-seronegative.

V is TRBV4-2 and J is TRBJ1-1; weak D call: TRBD1 (5 bases). V was trimmed by 3 bases and J by 11 bases, leaving 19 bases between them. CDR1 is LGHNA, CDR2 YNFKEQ, per germline. This CDR3 has 14 amino acids. The CDR3 DNA sequence: TGTGCCAGCAGCCAGGACCCACGGCAGGGTGGGGCTTTCTTT. Amino acids: CASSQDPRQGGAFF.

The rearrangement uses TRBV6-5 and TRBJ2-5; maybe TRBD2 (6 bases). The V gene lost 1 base and the J gene lost 1 base, with 13 bases spanning the gap. Looked up from germline, CDR1 is MNHEY and CDR2 is SVGAGI. There are 16 residues in the CDR3. The CDR3 region is CASSYLGGGPQETQYF. In nucleotides, the CDR3 is TGTGCCAGCAGTTACTTGGGGGGAGGCCCCCAAGAGACCCAGTACTTC.

The J gene is TRBJ2-7, the V gene TRBV10-3; TRBD2 matches 13 bases. Germline V gene lookup returns CDR1 ENHRY and CDR2 SYGVKD. There are 14 residues in the CDR3. V dropped 5 bases and J dropped 4; count of bases not matched to a gene: 2. CDR3: CAISRLAGGYEQYF. The CDR3 DNA sequence: TGTGCCATCAGTCGACTAGCGGGAGGTTACGAGCAGTACTTC.

The chain has TRBV5-1 and TRBJ2-2, with D possibly TRBD1 on 5 matching bases. Trimming removed 6 bases from V and 5 bases from J, with 17 bases in between. Germline assignment: CDR1 SGHRS and CDR2 YFSETQ. This CDR3 spans 15 amino acids. CDR3 coding DNA: TGCGCCAGCACCATAGGAGCAGGGTTGACCGGGGAGCTGTTTTTT. Its translation: CASTIGAGLTGELFF.

This clone was counted a single time. The chain has TRBV6-5 and TRBJ1-5, with TRBD1 matching 7 bases. The V gene's germline CDR1 is MNHEY and CDR2 SVGAGI. The length of the CDR3 is 15 residues. J was trimmed by 2 bases and V by 2 bases; bases with no gene match: 3. In DNA, the CDR3 is TGTGCCAGCAGTTACCGACAGGGCGGCAATCAGCCCCAGCATTTT. Protein product: CASSYRQGGNQPQHF.

This chain links TRBV25-1 with TRBJ2-3, with 9 positions matching TRBD1. This CDR3 spans 15 amino acids. The germline CDR1 and CDR2 sequences are MGHDK and SYGVNS. The V and J ends lost 6 bases and 4 bases, in that order; junction bases with no gene match: 8. The CDR3 DNA is TGTGCCAGCAGGCCGGACAGGGGAGACGCAGATACGCAGTATTTT. It translates to CASRPDRGDADTQYF.

With regard to this clone: The junction differs from germline at one of its ends, possibly a read error. The rearrangement joins TRBV11-3 to TRBJ2-3, with 9 bases fitting TRBD1. The CDR3 covers 14 residues. Germline V gene sequence: CDR1 SGHNT, CDR2 YENEEA. CDR3 in amino acids: CASSLGQGTDTQYF. CDR3 in DNA: TGCGCCAGCAGCTTAGGACAGGGGACAGATACGCAGTATTTT.

The rearrangement joins TRBV11-2 to TRBJ2-7; 12 bases fit TRBD1. CDR1 is SGHAT, CDR2 FQNNGV, per germline. The ends lost 6 bases at V and 4 bases at J; junction bases unmatched: 7. This CDR3 contains 15 residues. CDR3 region: CASRKPGQGAYEQYF. CDR3 coding DNA: TGTGCCAGCAGAAAACCGGGACAGGGGGCTTACGAGCAGTACTTC.

The chain links TRBV28 to TRBJ1-1; D might be TRBD1 (5 bases). V dropped 5 bases and J dropped 0 bases, with 10 bases sitting between them. The CDR3 has 14 amino acids. Germline CDR1 and CDR2: MDHEN and SYDVKM. CDR3 loop: CASSVTVMNTEAFF. For the CDR3, the DNA is TGTGCCAGCAGTGTGACAGTCATGAACACTGAAGCTTTCTTT.

The J gene is TRBJ2-7, the V gene TRBV15; 12 bases fit TRBD2. The V gene's germline CDR1 is LNHNV and CDR2 YYDKDF (reference sequence). With V trimmed by 3 bases and J by 4 bases, 4 bases remained unmatched. The CDR3 has 15 amino acids. The CDR3 here is CATSRTSGSFYEQYF. In DNA form, the CDR3 reads TGTGCCACCAGCAGGACTAGCGGGAGTTTTTACGAGCAGTACTTC. Full variable domain (rest looked up from reference TRBV15 and TRBJ2-7): DAMVIQNPRYQVTQFGKPVTLSCSQTLNHNVMYWYQQKSSQAPKLLFHYYDKDFNNEADTPDNFQSRRPNTSFCFLDIRSPGLGDTAMYLCATSRTSGSFYEQYFGPGTRLTVT.

This chain joins TRBV7-2 and TRBJ2-5, with 9 bases fitting TRBD2. Germline V gene sequence: CDR1 SGHTA, CDR2 FQGNSA. The CDR3 totals 16 residues. With V trimmed by 5 bases and J by 9 bases, 16 bases remained unmatched. DNA of the CDR3: TGTGCCAGCAGCGAGAGGTCGGCTAGCGGGACCGGGTCCCAGTACTTC. Amino acids: CASSERSASGTGSQYF.

J is TRBJ1-4 and V is TRBV5-4; TRBD1 is a possible D gene (6 bases). V was trimmed by 4 bases and J by 6 bases, leaving 10 bases between them. CDR3 size: 13 residues. From germline, CDR1 is SGHNT and CDR2 YYREEE (reference sequence). The CDR3 bases are TGTGCCAGCAGCCCCGGGACATATGAAAAACTGTTTTTT. This gives the protein CASSPGTYEKLFF.

V usage is TRBV29-1 and J usage is TRBJ2-4; TRBD2 agrees at 7 bases. There are 14 residues in the CDR3. The V gene end was trimmed by 7 bases and the J gene end by 0 bases; junction bases not matched to a gene: 6. Germline CDR1 reads SQVTM; CDR2 reads ANQGSEA. The CDR3 protein is CSAAGEGAKNIQYF. The CDR3 region has the DNA TGCAGCGCGGCGGGGGAGGGAGCCAAAAACATTCAGTACTTC. The full variable domain, its missing parts supplied by reference TRBV29-1 and TRBJ2-4, is SAVISQKPSRDICQRGTSLTIQCQVDSQVTMMFWYRQQPGQSLTLIATANQGSEATYESGFVIDKFPISRPNLTFSTLTVSNMSPEDSSIYLCSAAGEGAKNIQYFGAGTRLSVL.

The chain couples TRBV9 to TRBJ1-1; weak D call: TRBD1 (5 bases). Germline CDR1 and CDR2: SGDLS and YYNGEE. The V end lost 0 bases, the J end lost 1 base, and 7 bases lay between the germline ends. The CDR3 is 14 amino acids. The CDR3 loop reads CASSVGGTNTEAFF. The CDR3 DNA sequence: TGTGCCAGCAGCGTAGGCGGGACGAACACTGAAGCTTTCTTT.

The chain has TRBV19 and TRBJ2-1; 8 bases match TRBD1. The junction had 9 bases not matched to a gene; V was cut back by 3 bases and J by 8 bases. The germline CDR1 and CDR2 sequences are LNHDA and SQIVND (reference sequence). The CDR3 contains 15 residues. CDR3 sequence (DNA): TGTGCCAGTAGTATGCTTCTCGGACAGGGCTATGAGCAGTTCTTC. This gives the protein CASSMLLGQGYEQFF.

This chain links TRBV29-1 with TRBJ2-1; TRBD2 agrees at 10 bases. The junction had 3 bases not matched to a gene; V was cut back by 6 bases and J by 7 bases. The germline V gene has CDR1 SQVTM and CDR2 ANQGSEA. The CDR3 consists of 12 residues. CDR3: CSVWTSGNEQFF. The CDR3 DNA follows: TGCAGCGTCTGGACTAGCGGAAATGAGCAGTTCTTC.